Relative to its sample, the clone carrying this TCR beta chain is medium-sized. The antigen remains undetermined. The record originates from a study of circulating CD8 cells and anti-PD-1 response in melanoma. TCR libraries were prepared from 15 ng of total RNA with the QIAseq Immune Repertoire TCR panel. TCRdb analysed the reads with MiXCR anew, one entry per CDR3 protein. The sample holds 560 or so distinct CDR3 sequences; about 6% are singletons and the top ten take about 14%. Findings of the study overall: Diversity ranked highest in DNEG and lowest in TIGIT subsets.

Four subsets defined by PD-1 and/or TIGIT were sorted from live CD3+CD8+TCRalphabeta+ cells. The sequence was obtained from a human donor with melanoma. Source: CD8+ T cells from PBMCs, taken at baseline or after one month of anti-PD-1 therapy (not recorded which).

The chain's CDR3 is CASSPRFEGASSYNEQFF. CDR3 bases: TGTGCCAGCTCACCACGTTTTGAGGGGGCCAGCTCCTACAATGAGCAGTTCTTC. The chain recombines TRBV18 with TRBJ2-1; 7 bases map to TRBD1. Unmatched junction bases numbered 9, after V lost 1 base and J lost 0 bases. This CDR3 is 18 amino acids long. Germline V gene sequence: CDR1 KGHSH, CDR2 LQKENI. Full variable domain (outside the CDR3, taken from reference TRBV18 and TRBJ2-1): NAGVMQNPRHLVRRRGQEARLRCSPMKGHSHVYWYRQLPEEGLKFMVYLQKENIIDESGMPKERFSAEFPKEGPSILRIQQVVRGDSAAYFCASSPRFEGASSYNEQFFGPGTRLTVL.